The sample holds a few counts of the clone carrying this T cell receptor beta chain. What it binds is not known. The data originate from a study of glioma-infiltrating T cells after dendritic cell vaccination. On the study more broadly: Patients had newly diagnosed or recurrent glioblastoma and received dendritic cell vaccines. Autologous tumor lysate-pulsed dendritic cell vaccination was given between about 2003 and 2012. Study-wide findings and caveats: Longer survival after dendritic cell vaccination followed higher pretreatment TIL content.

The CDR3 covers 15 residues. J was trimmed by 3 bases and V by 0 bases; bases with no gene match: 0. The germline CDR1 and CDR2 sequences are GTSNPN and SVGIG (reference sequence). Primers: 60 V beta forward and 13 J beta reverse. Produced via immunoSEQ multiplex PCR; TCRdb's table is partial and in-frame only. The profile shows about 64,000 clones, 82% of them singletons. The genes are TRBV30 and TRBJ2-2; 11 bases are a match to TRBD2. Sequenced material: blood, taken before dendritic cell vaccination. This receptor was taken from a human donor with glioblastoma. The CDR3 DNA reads TGTGCCTGGAGTGTACTAGCGGGGGACACCGGGGAGCTGTTTTTT. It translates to CAWSVLAGDTGELFF.